These T cell receptor beta chains were read from a single sample in a study of cytomegalovirus exposure and HLA in healthy donors. Data came from immunoSEQ multiplex PCR; TCRdb stores just in-frame clones and leaves some out. In the table there are some 100,000 clones, over 60% of which are singletons. Material: PBMCs. The origin of the receptors is a female donor in good health and CMV-seropositive. Both conserved end residues are part of each CDR3. Fields, in order: clone size, J gene, V gene, D gene, CDR3 DNA, CDR3 protein. A D gene is named only where the DNA matches it firmly. Not all rows give a size; the values are once, few, many and, for expanded clones, a class.

clone_size: few; j_call: TRBJ2-5; v_call: TRBV7-2; d_call: TRBD2; cdr3_nt: TGTGCCAGCAGCCTGGGACTAGCGGGGGGGCAAGAGACCCAGTACTTC; cdr3_aa: CASSLGLAGGQETQYF
clone_size: NA; j_call: TRBJ1-5; v_call: TRBV30; d_call: NA; cdr3_nt: TGTGCCTGGAGTTCCGGTTACAATCAGCCCCAGCATTTT; cdr3_aa: CAWSSGYNQPQHF
clone_size: NA; j_call: TRBJ1-2; v_call: TRBV29-1; d_call: TRBD1; cdr3_nt: TGCAGCGTCCTAGTGGACAGGAGGAATGGCTACACCTTC; cdr3_aa: CSVLVDRRNGYTF
clone_size: NA; j_call: TRBJ1-5; v_call: TRBV27; d_call: NA; cdr3_nt: TGTGCCAGCAGTCTCCGGTTCGGAGACTATCAGCCCCAGCATTTT; cdr3_aa: CASSLRFGDYQPQHF
clone_size: NA; j_call: TRBJ1-1; v_call: TRBV7-9; d_call: NA; cdr3_nt: TGTTCCAGCAGCTTAGGGGTGGGGGGCACTGAAGCTTTCTTT; cdr3_aa: CSSSLGVGGTEAFF
clone_size: NA; j_call: TRBJ2-7; v_call: TRBV9; d_call: TRBD2; cdr3_nt: TGTGCCAGCAGCGTTTCTAGCGGGAGGCGCTACGAGCAGTACTTC; cdr3_aa: CASSVSSGRRYEQYF
clone_size: NA; j_call: TRBJ2-1; v_call: TRBV30; d_call: TRBD2; cdr3_nt: TGTGCCTGGAGTGCCGGGACTAGCGGGAGAGCTGGCGAGCAGTTCTTC; cdr3_aa: CAWSAGTSGRAGEQFF
clone_size: NA; j_call: TRBJ2-1; v_call: TRBV19; d_call: NA; cdr3_nt: TGTGCCAGTAGTCCCACAGTGGATGAGCAGTTCTTC; cdr3_aa: CASSPTVDEQFF
clone_size: NA; j_call: TRBJ1-4; v_call: TRBV7-9; d_call: TRBD1; cdr3_nt: TGTGCCAGCAGCTTAGCTTCCGGGACAGTCCCCGAAAAACTGTTTTTT; cdr3_aa: CASSLASGTVPEKLFF
clone_size: NA; j_call: TRBJ1-2; v_call: TRBV6-1; d_call: NA; cdr3_nt: TGTGCCAGCAGCCCAAATACAGGGCAAGGCTACACCTTC; cdr3_aa: CASSPNTGQGYTF
clone_size: NA; j_call: TRBJ1-1; v_call: TRBV7-2; d_call: NA; cdr3_nt: TGTGCCAGCAGCTCTTCCACAAACACTGAAGCTTTCTTT; cdr3_aa: CASSSSTNTEAFF
clone_size: few; j_call: TRBJ2-7; v_call: TRBV6-1; d_call: NA; cdr3_nt: TGTGCCAGCAGTAGAGGCTACGAGCAGTACTTC; cdr3_aa: CASSRGYEQYF
clone_size: NA; j_call: TRBJ2-1; v_call: TRBV2; d_call: TRBD2; cdr3_nt: TGTGCCAGCCCCCTCGGACTAGCCGATGAGCAGTTCTTC; cdr3_aa: CASPLGLADEQFF
clone_size: NA; j_call: TRBJ2-7; v_call: TRBV19; d_call: NA; cdr3_nt: TGTGCCAGTAGTGGGCAGGGGATCTACGAGCAGTACTTC; cdr3_aa: CASSGQGIYEQYF
clone_size: NA; j_call: TRBJ2-2; v_call: TRBV4-1; d_call: TRBD2; cdr3_nt: TGCGCCAGCAGCCGGGAAGTAACTAGCGGGAAATTCACCGGGGAGCTGTTTTTT; cdr3_aa: CASSREVTSGKFTGELFF
clone_size: NA; j_call: TRBJ1-1; v_call: TRBV5-4; d_call: TRBD1; cdr3_nt: TGTGCCAGCAGCTTGGACAGGGGGAACACTGAAGCTTTCTTT; cdr3_aa: CASSLDRGNTEAFF
clone_size: NA; j_call: TRBJ2-7; v_call: TRBV5-1; d_call: NA; cdr3_nt: TGCGCCAGCAGCTTTCAAGGGAGTTCCTACGAGCAGTACTTC; cdr3_aa: CASSFQGSSYEQYF
clone_size: NA; j_call: TRBJ1-4; v_call: TRBV5-5; d_call: TRBD1; cdr3_nt: TGTGCCAGCAGCTTGGCCGGGGTCAGGGGGACACCAACAACTAATGAAAAACTGTTTTTT; cdr3_aa: CASSLAGVRGTPTTNEKLFF
clone_size: few; j_call: TRBJ2-1; v_call: TRBV5-6; d_call: TRBD2; cdr3_nt: TGTGCCAGCAGAGGACTAGTCAACGAGCAGTTCTTC; cdr3_aa: CASRGLVNEQFF
clone_size: NA; j_call: TRBJ2-2; v_call: TRBV5-1; d_call: TRBD2; cdr3_nt: TGCGCCAGCAGCTTGGAACCGGGAGGGCCATCAACCGGGGAGCTGTTTTTT; cdr3_aa: CASSLEPGGPSTGELFF
clone_size: NA; j_call: TRBJ2-7; v_call: TRBV27; d_call: TRBD2; cdr3_nt: TGTGCCAGCAGTTTCATAGCGGGAGTCGGCCACGAGCAGTACTTC; cdr3_aa: CASSFIAGVGHEQYF
clone_size: NA; j_call: TRBJ2-5; v_call: TRBV19; d_call: NA; cdr3_nt: TGTGCCAGTAGTAGGGACTCATCCCTGAAGACCCAGTACTTC; cdr3_aa: CASSRDSSLKTQYF
clone_size: NA; j_call: TRBJ1-5; v_call: TRBV6-1; d_call: TRBD1; cdr3_nt: TGTGCCAGCAGTGGTGGCACCCTTGGACAGGCGAGAAATCAGCCCCAGCATTTT; cdr3_aa: CASSGGTLGQARNQPQHF
clone_size: NA; j_call: TRBJ1-6; v_call: TRBV7-2; d_call: NA; cdr3_nt: TGTGCCAGCAGCCCGTTACAGGTCTATAATTCACCCCTCCACTTT; cdr3_aa: CASSPLQVYNSPLHF
clone_size: NA; j_call: TRBJ1-1; v_call: TRBV2; d_call: NA; cdr3_nt: TGTGCCAGCAGTGACACAGGGTATAACACTGAAGCTTTCTTT; cdr3_aa: CASSDTGYNTEAFF
clone_size: NA; j_call: TRBJ2-7; v_call: TRBV5-1; d_call: NA; cdr3_nt: TGCGCCAGCAGCCCAGCGGTAAGCTCCTACGAGCAGTACTTC; cdr3_aa: CASSPAVSSYEQYF
clone_size: few; j_call: TRBJ2-5; v_call: TRBV5-4; d_call: NA; cdr3_nt: TGTGCCAGCAGCACGGGGATTGAGGGGGGACAGAAAGAGACCCAGTACTTC; cdr3_aa: CASSTGIEGGQKETQYF
clone_size: NA; j_call: TRBJ2-7; v_call: TRBV5-1; d_call: NA; cdr3_nt: TGCGCCAGCAGCCCAGCAGCGGGTGCGACCGTCTACGAGCAGTACTTC; cdr3_aa: CASSPAAGATVYEQYF
clone_size: once; j_call: TRBJ2-1; v_call: TRBV7-9; d_call: TRBD1; cdr3_nt: TGTTCCAGCAGCCCCCGGGACAGGGTGGACCCGGAGCAGTTCTTC; cdr3_aa: CSSSPRDRVDPEQFF
clone_size: NA; j_call: TRBJ2-7; v_call: TRBV5-4; d_call: TRBD1; cdr3_nt: TGTGCCAGCAGCTACGGACAGGGCTACGAGCAGTACTTC; cdr3_aa: CASSYGQGYEQYF
clone_size: NA; j_call: TRBJ2-4; v_call: TRBV4-1; d_call: NA; cdr3_nt: TGCGCCAGCAGCCAAGATTTTGCGGGCCTAGCCAAAAACATTCAGTACTTC; cdr3_aa: CASSQDFAGLAKNIQYF
clone_size: NA; j_call: TRBJ1-1; v_call: TRBV6-5; d_call: TRBD1; cdr3_nt: TGTGCCAGCAGTTTCAGACAGGGGGCGCGGAACACTGAAGCTTTCTTT; cdr3_aa: CASSFRQGARNTEAFF
clone_size: NA; j_call: TRBJ2-3; v_call: TRBV25-1; d_call: TRBD2; cdr3_nt: TGTGCCAGCAGTCGACTAGCGGCAGGGACAGATACGCAGTATTTT; cdr3_aa: CASSRLAAGTDTQYF
clone_size: NA; j_call: TRBJ1-1; v_call: TRBV18; d_call: NA; cdr3_nt: TGTGCCAGCTCACCCGGAGGCTCCGGGGCTTTCTTT; cdr3_aa: CASSPGGSGAFF
clone_size: NA; j_call: TRBJ2-1; v_call: TRBV7-8; d_call: NA; cdr3_nt: TGTGCCAGCAGCTTAGGTTGGGGAGGAAACAATGAGCAGTTCTTC; cdr3_aa: CASSLGWGGNNEQFF
clone_size: once; j_call: TRBJ2-2; v_call: TRBV5-4; d_call: NA; cdr3_nt: TGTGCCAGCAGCTCTAGATCCGCGAACACCGGGGAGCTGTTTTTT; cdr3_aa: CASSSRSANTGELFF
clone_size: NA; j_call: TRBJ1-1; v_call: TRBV2; d_call: TRBD1; cdr3_nt: TGTGCCAGCGCTAAGGACAGGGGGACTGAAGCTTTCTTT; cdr3_aa: CASAKDRGTEAFF
clone_size: NA; j_call: TRBJ2-1; v_call: TRBV7-2; d_call: NA; cdr3_nt: TGTGCCAGCAGCCAAAGCGGAACCTACAATGAGCAGTTCTTC; cdr3_aa: CASSQSGTYNEQFF
clone_size: NA; j_call: TRBJ1-3; v_call: TRBV18; d_call: TRBD1; cdr3_nt: TGTGCCAGCTCACCGGGACAGGGCCCTAGCTCTGGAGGAAACACCATATATTTT; cdr3_aa: CASSPGQGPSSGGNTIYF
clone_size: NA; j_call: TRBJ2-4; v_call: TRBV2; d_call: TRBD2; cdr3_nt: TGTGCCAGCAGTGAGGGGACTAGCGGGAGGGTCGGTCGTCGCAGTCAGTACTTC; cdr3_aa: CASSEGTSGRVGRRSQYF
clone_size: NA; j_call: TRBJ2-7; v_call: TRBV5-6; d_call: NA; cdr3_nt: TGTGCCAGCAGCTTGGCGCCTAGCGTTGGGTACGAGCAGTACTTC; cdr3_aa: CASSLAPSVGYEQYF
clone_size: NA; j_call: TRBJ1-4; v_call: TRBV27; d_call: NA; cdr3_nt: TGTGCCAGCAGCTCCCGTTCGGGGGAAAAACTGTTTTTT; cdr3_aa: CASSSRSGEKLFF
clone_size: NA; j_call: TRBJ1-2; v_call: TRBV27; d_call: NA; cdr3_nt: TGTGCCAGCAGTCCCCAACAGGGAAGGTATGGCTACACCTTC; cdr3_aa: CASSPQQGRYGYTF
clone_size: few; j_call: TRBJ1-1; v_call: TRBV9; d_call: TRBD1; cdr3_nt: TGTGCCAGCAGCCCAACGGGACAGGCGGGCACTGAAGCTTTCTTT; cdr3_aa: CASSPTGQAGTEAFF
clone_size: NA; j_call: TRBJ2-1; v_call: TRBV12-5; d_call: NA; cdr3_nt: TGTGCTAGTGGTTTGAACGGGCCGGGGGAGCAGTTCTTC; cdr3_aa: CASGLNGPGEQFF